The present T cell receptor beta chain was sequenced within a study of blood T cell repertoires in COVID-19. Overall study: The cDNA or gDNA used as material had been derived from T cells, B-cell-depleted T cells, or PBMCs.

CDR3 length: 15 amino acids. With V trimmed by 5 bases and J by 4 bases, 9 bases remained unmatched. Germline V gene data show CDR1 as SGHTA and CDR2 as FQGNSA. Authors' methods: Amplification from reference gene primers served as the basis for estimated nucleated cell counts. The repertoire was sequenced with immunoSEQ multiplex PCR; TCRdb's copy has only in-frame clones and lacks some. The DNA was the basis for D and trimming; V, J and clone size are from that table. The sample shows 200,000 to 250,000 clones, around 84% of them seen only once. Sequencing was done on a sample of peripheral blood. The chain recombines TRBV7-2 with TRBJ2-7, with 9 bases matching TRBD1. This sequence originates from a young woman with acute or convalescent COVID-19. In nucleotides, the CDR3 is TGTGCCAGCAGCCGGACAGGGGAGCTAAGGTACGAGCAGTACTTC. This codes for CASSRTGELRYEQYF.